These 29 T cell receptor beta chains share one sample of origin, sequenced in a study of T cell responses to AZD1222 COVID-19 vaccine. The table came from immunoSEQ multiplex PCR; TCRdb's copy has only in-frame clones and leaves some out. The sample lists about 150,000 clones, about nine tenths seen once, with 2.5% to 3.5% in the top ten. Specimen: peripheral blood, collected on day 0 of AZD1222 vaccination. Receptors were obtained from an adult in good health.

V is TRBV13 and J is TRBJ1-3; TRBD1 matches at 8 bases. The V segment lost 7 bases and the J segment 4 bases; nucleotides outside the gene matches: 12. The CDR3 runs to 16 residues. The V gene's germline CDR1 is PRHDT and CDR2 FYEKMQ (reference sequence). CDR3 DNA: TGTGCCAGCACCACCCGGACAGGGCGTACCGGAAACACCATATATTTT. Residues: CASTTRTGRTGNTIYF.

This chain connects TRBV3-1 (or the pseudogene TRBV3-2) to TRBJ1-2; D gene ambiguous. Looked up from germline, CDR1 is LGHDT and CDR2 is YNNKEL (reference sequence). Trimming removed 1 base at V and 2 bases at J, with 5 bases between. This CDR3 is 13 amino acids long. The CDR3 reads CASSQGINYGYTF. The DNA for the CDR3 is TGTGCCAGCAGCCAAGGGATAAACTATGGCTACACCTTC.

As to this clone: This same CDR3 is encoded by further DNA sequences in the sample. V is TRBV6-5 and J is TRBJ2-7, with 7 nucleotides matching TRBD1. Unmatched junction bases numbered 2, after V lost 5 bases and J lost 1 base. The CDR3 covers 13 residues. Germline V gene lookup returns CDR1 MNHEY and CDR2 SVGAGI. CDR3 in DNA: TGTGCCAGCAGTCCAGGGGGTTCCTACGAGCAGTACTTC. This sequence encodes CASSPGGSYEQYF.

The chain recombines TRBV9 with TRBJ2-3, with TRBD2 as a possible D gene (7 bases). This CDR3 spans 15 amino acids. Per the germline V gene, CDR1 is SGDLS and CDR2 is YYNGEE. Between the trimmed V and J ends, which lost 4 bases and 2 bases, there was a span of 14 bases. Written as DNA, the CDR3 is TGTGCCAGCAGCCTATGGGGGGGGGCCACAGATACGCAGTATTTT. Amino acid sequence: CASSLWGGATDTQYF.

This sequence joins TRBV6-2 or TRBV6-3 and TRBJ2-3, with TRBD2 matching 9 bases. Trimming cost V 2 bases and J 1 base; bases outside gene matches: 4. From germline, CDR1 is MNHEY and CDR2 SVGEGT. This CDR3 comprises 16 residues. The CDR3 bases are TGTGCCAGCAGTTACGTGTCTAGCGGGGGCACAGATACGCAGTATTTT. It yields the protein CASSYVSSGGTDTQYF.

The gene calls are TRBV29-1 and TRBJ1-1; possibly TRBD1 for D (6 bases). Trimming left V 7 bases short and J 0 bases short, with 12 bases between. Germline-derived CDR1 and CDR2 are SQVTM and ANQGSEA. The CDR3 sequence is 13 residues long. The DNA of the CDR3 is TGCAGCGCCTCAACAGGGCTGAACACTGAAGCTTTCTTT. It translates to CSASTGLNTEAFF.

CDR3 nucleotides: TGCGCCAGCAGCTTGGCCAAAGGGTTTTCGAACACTGAAGCTTTCTTT. It codes for CASSLAKGFSNTEAFF. The rearrangement uses TRBV5-1 and TRBJ1-1; D unresolved. The CDR3 totals 16 residues. Trimming removed 0 bases from V and 1 base from J, with 13 bases in between. CDR1 SGHRS and CDR2 YFSETQ come from the germline V gene.

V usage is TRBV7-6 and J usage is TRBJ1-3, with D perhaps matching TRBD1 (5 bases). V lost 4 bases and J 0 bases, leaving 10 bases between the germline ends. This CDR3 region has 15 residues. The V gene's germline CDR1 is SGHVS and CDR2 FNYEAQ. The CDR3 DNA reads TGTGCCAGCAGCTCGACAGTAAACTCTGGAAACACCATATATTTT. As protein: CASSSTVNSGNTIYF.

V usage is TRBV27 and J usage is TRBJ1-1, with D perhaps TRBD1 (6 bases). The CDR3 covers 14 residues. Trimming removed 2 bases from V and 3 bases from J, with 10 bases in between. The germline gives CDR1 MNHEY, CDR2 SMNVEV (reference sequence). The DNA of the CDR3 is TGTGCCAGCAGTTTAGAGGGGGACTACACTGAAGCTTTCTTT. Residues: CASSLEGDYTEAFF.

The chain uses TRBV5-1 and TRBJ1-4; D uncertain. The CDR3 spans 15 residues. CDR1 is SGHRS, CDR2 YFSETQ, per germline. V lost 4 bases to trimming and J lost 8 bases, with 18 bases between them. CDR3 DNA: TGCGCCAGCAGCCCTATAGGGCCCCGGTCGGAAAAACTGTTTTTT. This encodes CASSPIGPRSEKLFF.

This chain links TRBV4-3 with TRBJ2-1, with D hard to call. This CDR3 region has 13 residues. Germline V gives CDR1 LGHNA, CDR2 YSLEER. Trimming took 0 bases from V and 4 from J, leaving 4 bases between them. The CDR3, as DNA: TGCGCCAGCAGCCAAGAGGGGTACAATGAGCAGTTCTTC. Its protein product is CASSQEGYNEQFF.

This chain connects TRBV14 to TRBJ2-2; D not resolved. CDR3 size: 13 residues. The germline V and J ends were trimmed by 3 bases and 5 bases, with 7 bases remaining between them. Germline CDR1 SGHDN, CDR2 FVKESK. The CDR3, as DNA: TGTGCCAGCAGCCAGGGGTTGACCGGGGAGCTGTTTTTT. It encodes CASSQGLTGELFF. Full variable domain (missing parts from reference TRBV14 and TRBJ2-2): EAGVTQFPSHSVIEKGQTVTLRCDPISGHDNLYWYRRVMGKEIKFLLHFVKESKQDESGMPNNRFLAERTGGTYSTLKVQPAELEDSGVYFCASSQGLTGELFFGEGSRLTVL.

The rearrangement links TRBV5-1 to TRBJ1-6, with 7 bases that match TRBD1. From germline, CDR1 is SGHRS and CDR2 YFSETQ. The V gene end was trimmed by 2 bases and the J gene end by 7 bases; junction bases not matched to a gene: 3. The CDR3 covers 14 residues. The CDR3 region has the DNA TGCGCCAGCAGCTTACCGGGACAGAATTCACCCCTCCACTTT. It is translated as CASSLPGQNSPLHF.

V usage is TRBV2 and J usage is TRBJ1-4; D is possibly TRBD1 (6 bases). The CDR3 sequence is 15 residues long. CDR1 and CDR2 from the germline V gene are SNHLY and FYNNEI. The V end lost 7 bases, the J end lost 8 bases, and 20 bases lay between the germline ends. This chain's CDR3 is CASTRGGRGREKLFF. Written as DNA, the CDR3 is TGTGCCAGCACCCGGGGAGGCAGGGGACGGGAAAAACTGTTTTTT.

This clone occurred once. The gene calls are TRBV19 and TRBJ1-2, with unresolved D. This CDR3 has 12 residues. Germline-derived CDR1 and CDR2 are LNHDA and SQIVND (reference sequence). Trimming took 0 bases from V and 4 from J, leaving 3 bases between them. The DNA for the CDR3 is TGTGCCAGTAGTATAGAGCCCTATGGCTACACCTTC. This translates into CASSIEPYGYTF.

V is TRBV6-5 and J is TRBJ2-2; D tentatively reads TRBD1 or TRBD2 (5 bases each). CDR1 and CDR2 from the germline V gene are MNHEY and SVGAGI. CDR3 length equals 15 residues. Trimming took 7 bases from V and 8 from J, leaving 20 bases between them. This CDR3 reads CASTIGGSLPGELFF. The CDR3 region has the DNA TGTGCCAGCACTATTGGGGGTTCGCTTCCTGGGGAGCTGTTTTTT.

The CDR3 here is CASSQDRGNTGELFF. DNA of the CDR3: TGTGCCAGCAGTCAGGACAGGGGGAACACCGGGGAGCTGTTTTTT. The chain joins TRBV6-5 to TRBJ2-2; TRBD1 matches 9 bases. CDR3 length equals 15 residues. The junction had 2 bases not matched to a gene; V was cut back by 5 bases and J by 1 base. Germline CDR1 MNHEY, CDR2 SVGAGI.

In nucleotides, the CDR3 is TGTGCCAGCAGCCAAGGGGCGGGTGGCAATCAGCCCCAGCATTTT. This translates into CASSQGAGGNQPQHF. V is TRBV3-1 (or the pseudogene TRBV3-2) and J is TRBJ1-5; the D is unclear. The CDR3 is made up of 15 amino acids. Germline-derived CDR1 and CDR2 are LGHDT and YNNKEL (reference sequence). V was clipped by 1 base and J by 2 bases, with 9 bases between them.

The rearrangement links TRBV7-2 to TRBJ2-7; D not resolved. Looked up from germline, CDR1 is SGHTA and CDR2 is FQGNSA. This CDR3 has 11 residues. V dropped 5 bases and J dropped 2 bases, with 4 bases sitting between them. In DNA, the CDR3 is TGTGCCAGCAGCACCGCCTACGAGCAGTACTTC. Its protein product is CASSTAYEQYF.

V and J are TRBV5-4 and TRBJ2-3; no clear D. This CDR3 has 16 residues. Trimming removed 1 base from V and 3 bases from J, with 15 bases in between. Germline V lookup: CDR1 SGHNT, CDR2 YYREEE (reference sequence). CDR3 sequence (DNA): TGTGCCAGCAGCTTGCCCGGTGGGGTGGGGACAGATACGCAGTATTTT. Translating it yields CASSLPGGVGTDTQYF.

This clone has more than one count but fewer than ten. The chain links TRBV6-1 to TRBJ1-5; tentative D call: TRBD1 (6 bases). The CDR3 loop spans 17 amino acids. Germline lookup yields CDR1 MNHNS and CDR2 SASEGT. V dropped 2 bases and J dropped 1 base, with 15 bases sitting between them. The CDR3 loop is CASSELGAATSNQPQHF. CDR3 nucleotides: TGTGCCAGCAGTGAATTGGGGGCCGCAACAAGCAATCAGCCCCAGCATTTT.

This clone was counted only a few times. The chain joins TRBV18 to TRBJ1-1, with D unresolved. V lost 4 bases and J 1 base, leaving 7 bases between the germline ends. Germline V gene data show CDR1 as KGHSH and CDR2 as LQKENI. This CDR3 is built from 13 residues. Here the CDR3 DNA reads TGTGCCAGCTCACAGTCAGAGAACACTGAAGCTTTCTTT. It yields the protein CASSQSENTEAFF.

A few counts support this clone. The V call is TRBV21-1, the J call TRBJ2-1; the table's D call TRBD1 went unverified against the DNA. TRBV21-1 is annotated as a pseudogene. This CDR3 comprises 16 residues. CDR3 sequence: CASSAPRDRVYNEQFF. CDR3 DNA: TGTGCCAGCAGCGCACCCCGGGACAGGGTCTACAATGAGCAGTTCTTC.

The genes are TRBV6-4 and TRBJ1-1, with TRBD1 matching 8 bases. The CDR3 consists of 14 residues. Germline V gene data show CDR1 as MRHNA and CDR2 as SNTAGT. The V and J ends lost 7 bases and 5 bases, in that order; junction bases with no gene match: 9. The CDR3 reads CASKSQGAGTEAFF. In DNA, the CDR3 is TGTGCCAGCAAGTCGCAGGGGGCAGGAACTGAAGCTTTCTTT.

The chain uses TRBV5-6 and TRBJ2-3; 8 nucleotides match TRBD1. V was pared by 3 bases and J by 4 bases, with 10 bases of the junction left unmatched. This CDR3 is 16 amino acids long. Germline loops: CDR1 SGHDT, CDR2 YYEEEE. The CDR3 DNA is TGTGCCAGCAGCTCCGGGACAGGAAGGAGGCCAGATACGCAGTATTTT. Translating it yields CASSSGTGRRPDTQYF.

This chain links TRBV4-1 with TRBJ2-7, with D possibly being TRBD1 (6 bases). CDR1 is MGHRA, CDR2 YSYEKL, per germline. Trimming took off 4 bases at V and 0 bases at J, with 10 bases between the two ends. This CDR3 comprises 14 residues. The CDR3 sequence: CASSPTGYSYEQYF. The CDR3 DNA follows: TGCGCCAGCAGCCCGACAGGTTACTCCTACGAGCAGTACTTC.

CDR3: CASSPPSSKQGGVFNEQYF. In DNA, the CDR3 is TGTGCCAGCTCACCACCATCGAGTAAACAGGGAGGGGTTTTTAACGAGCAGTACTTC. This chain joins TRBV18 and TRBJ2-7; D perhaps matches TRBD2 (7 bases). V was cut by 0 bases and J by 5 bases, with 26 bases left in between. Germline CDR1 and CDR2: KGHSH and LQKENI. The CDR3 runs 19 residues.

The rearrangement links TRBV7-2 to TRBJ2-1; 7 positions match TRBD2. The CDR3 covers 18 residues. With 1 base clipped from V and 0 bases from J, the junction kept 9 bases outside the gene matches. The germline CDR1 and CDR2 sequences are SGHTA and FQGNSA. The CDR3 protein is CASSLVAGGWSSYNEQFF. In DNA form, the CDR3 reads TGTGCCAGCAGCTTAGTTGCCGGGGGGTGGAGCTCCTACAATGAGCAGTTCTTC.

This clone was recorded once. CDR3 sequence (DNA): TGTGCCAGCAGCTCGGGACAGGGGGCAGATACGCAGTATTTT. The encoded protein is CASSSGQGADTQYF. The rearrangement joins TRBV13 to TRBJ2-3, with 11 bases fitting TRBD1. Germline-derived CDR1 and CDR2 are PRHDT and FYEKMQ (reference sequence). J lost 4 bases, V lost 4 bases, and 1 base had no gene match. The CDR3 loop spans 14 amino acids.